The sequence of this TCR beta chain was determined in a study of OX40 agonist ivuxolimab in advanced cancers. Study at large: Ivuxolimab was delivered to patients intravenously every 2 weeks at doses spanning 0.01 to 10 mg/kg.

V lost 6 bases, J lost 4 bases, and 14 bases lay in between. Germline V gene sequence: CDR1 SQVTM, CDR2 ANQGSEA. CDR3 length: 13 amino acids. Whole-study results and caveats: What antigens the expanded peripheral T cells recognized was never established.

Regarding this clone: Its antigen is undetermined.

The method was immunoSEQ multiplex PCR; TCRdb's version includes in-frame clones alone and lacks a portion of them. The sample records fewer than 70,000 clones, around nine tenths being singletons. This chain links TRBV29-1 with TRBJ2-3; unclear D gene. This clonotype was obtained from an adult with an advanced solid tumor such as melanoma, head and neck, liver or kidney cancer. The source material was CD4+ or CD8+ T cells sorted from blood, sampled in a trial of the OX40 agonist ivuxolimab. CDR3: CSVPDRVPDTQYF. The CDR3 nucleotides read TGCAGCGTCCCAGATAGGGTCCCAGATACGCAGTATTTT.